A single sample gave rise to the 27 T cell receptor beta chains below, sequenced in a study of CD8 T cells in ankylosing spondylitis. One entry per CDR3 protein results from TCRdb running MiXCR on the 5' RACE reads. The sample contains about 300,000 distinct CDR3 sequences, roughly 12% of which appear only once. The material sequenced was blood, either unsorted or a sorted T cell fraction (not recorded which). The receptors come from a female donor with ankylosing spondylitis or in good health (not recorded which).

This clonotype was observed at least ten times. The chain carries TRBV5-1 and TRBJ2-6, with D perhaps matching TRBD1 (5 bases). Germline lookup yields CDR1 SGHRS and CDR2 YFSETQ. V lost 3 bases to trimming and J lost 2 bases, with 27 bases between them. The CDR3 covers 21 residues. The CDR3 sequence: CASSSLIVRQPRLAGANVLTF. Written as DNA, the CDR3 is TGCGCCAGCAGCTCGCTCATTGTGAGACAGCCCCGCCTGGCTGGGGCCAACGTCCTGACTTTC.

This clonotype was detected ten times or more. The chain joins TRBV20-1 to TRBJ2-1; 8 bases fit TRBD2. Germline V gives CDR1 DFQATT, CDR2 SNEGSKA (reference sequence). The J segment lost 2 bases and the V segment lost 4 bases, leaving 10 bases of the junction unmatched. This CDR3 region has 16 residues. CDR3 sequence: CSAIKGLAGTYNEQFF. CDR3 coding DNA: TGCAGTGCTATAAAGGGGCTAGCGGGCACCTACAATGAGCAGTTCTTC.

This clonotype has more than one count but fewer than ten. The rearrangement links TRBV20-1 to TRBJ2-3; 7 nucleotides line up with TRBD2. V was clipped by 7 bases and J by 2 bases; unmatched bases: 12. Per the germline V gene, CDR1 is DFQATT and CDR2 is SNEGSKA (reference sequence). This CDR3 comprises 15 residues. The CDR3, as DNA: TGCAGTGTTCGTTCCGGGACTACATCCACAGATACGCAGTATTTT. Its translation: CSVRSGTTSTDTQYF.

This clonotype appeared a few times. The chain uses TRBV28 and TRBJ2-3, with 9 bases lining up with TRBD1. J lost 3 bases, V lost 5 bases, and 6 bases had no gene match. CDR3 length equals 15 residues. Germline loops: CDR1 MDHEN, CDR2 SYDVKM. In nucleotides, the CDR3 is TGTGCCAGCAGTCGAACCGGGACAGGGACAGATACGCAGTATTTT. Residues: CASSRTGTGTDTQYF.

This clonotype was counted only a few times. The V call is TRBV20-1, the J call TRBJ2-1, with 10 positions matching TRBD2. This CDR3 has 15 amino acids. After removal of 5 bases from V and 8 bases from J, the junction contained 12 bases not matched to a gene. Germline loops: CDR1 DFQATT, CDR2 SNEGSKA (reference sequence). CDR3 protein: CSAWLAGAAWYEQFF. The CDR3 coding sequence is TGCAGTGCTTGGCTAGCGGGAGCAGCTTGGTATGAGCAGTTCTTC.

This clonotype was observed many times. The rearrangement links TRBV7-2 to TRBJ2-1, with D unclear. Germline CDR1 and CDR2: SGHTA and FQGNSA. This CDR3 region has 13 residues. Deletions cut 2 bases from V and 8 bases from J, with 10 bases between. CDR3 loop: CASSLPPRDEQFF. The CDR3 nucleotides are TGTGCCAGCAGCTTACCCCCAAGGGATGAGCAGTTCTTC.

This clonotype was seen repeatedly, ten times or more. This chain uses TRBV20-1 with TRBJ1-5, with D possibly matching TRBD1 (6 bases). Germline loops: CDR1 DFQATT, CDR2 SNEGSKA (reference sequence). CDR3 length equals 14 residues. The V gene lost 6 bases and the J gene lost 6 bases, with 18 bases spanning the gap. In nucleotides, the CDR3 is TGCAGTGCCCCCGAAGGGGGGAGTGGTCAGCCCCAGCATTTT. It codes for CSAPEGGSGQPQHF.

On this clonotype itself: Since a much larger clone is just one base distant, this may be a read error. In DNA, the CDR3 is TGTGCCAGCAGAAAGGGGGGGACATGGACCAATCAGCCCCCGCATTTT. The encoded protein is CASRKGGTWTNQPPHF. V gene TRBV6-1 combines with J gene TRBJ1-5, with D perhaps matching TRBD1 (6 bases). The CDR3 has 16 amino acids. Per the germline V gene, CDR1 is MNHNS and CDR2 is SASEGT.

The chain couples TRBV20-1 to TRBJ2-5; the D is unclear. Germline values: CDR1 DFQATT, CDR2 SNEGSKA (reference sequence). Trimming cost V 6 bases and J 1 base, with 21 bases left between them. The CDR3 consists of 16 residues. CDR3 sequence: CSAKISALSSQETQYF. The CDR3 DNA sequence: TGCAGTGCCAAAATCTCGGCCCTAAGCTCCCAAGAGACCCAGTACTTC.

This rearrangement joins TRBV27 to TRBJ2-3; D call uncertain. Germline V CDR1 and CDR2: MNHEY, SMNVEV (reference sequence). V lost 8 bases and J lost 3, with 12 bases in between. CDR3 size: 13 residues. The chain's CDR3 is CASARIGTDTQYF. In DNA form, the CDR3 reads TGTGCCAGCGCCCGGATTGGGACAGATACGCAGTATTTT.

There are many counts of this clonotype. V is TRBV9 and J is TRBJ2-2; 7 bases line up with TRBD1. The CDR3 is made up of 17 amino acids. The junction had 8 bases not matched to a gene; V was cut back by 3 bases and J by 0 bases. CDR1 is SGDLS and CDR2 is YYNGEE in the germline V gene. The CDR3 loop is CASSARQGPPNTGELFF. The CDR3 coding sequence is TGTGCCAGCAGCGCGCGACAGGGTCCCCCGAACACCGGGGAGCTGTTTTTT. The complete variable domain, with remaining parts taken from reference TRBV9 and TRBJ2-2, reads DSGVTQTPKHLITATGQRVTLRCSPRSGDLSVYWYQQSLDQGLQFLIQYYNGEERAKGNILERFSAQQFPDLHSELNLSSLELGDSALYFCASSARQGPPNTGELFFGEGSRLTVL.

This clonotype was seen ten or more times. This chain uses TRBV28 with TRBJ1-6; D call uncertain. V gave up 6 bases and J gave up 7 bases, with 4 bases separating them. Germline V gene data show CDR1 as MDHEN and CDR2 as SYDVKM. The CDR3 is 11 residues long. DNA for the CDR3: TGTGCCAGCAGGGCGAATTCACCCCTCCACTTT. Translated: CASRANSPLHF.

This rearrangement joins TRBV28 to TRBJ2-5; no definite D call. The CDR3 contains 13 residues. V was cut by 6 bases and J by 2 bases, with 10 bases left in between. Germline assignment: CDR1 MDHEN and CDR2 SYDVKM. CDR3: CASSHGRQETQYF. CDR3 sequence (DNA): TGTGCCAGCAGCCACGGACGGCAAGAGACCCAGTACTTC.

In its sample, this clonotype was seen many times. V usage is TRBV6-1 and J usage is TRBJ2-3, with TRBD2 identical over 7 bases. The CDR3 has 14 amino acids. In germline, CDR1 is MNHNS, CDR2 SASEGT. Trimming at V came to 7 bases and at J to 5 bases, leaving 9 bases not matched to a gene. DNA for the CDR3: TGTGCCAGCAATGAGCGGGGTAGGATAGATACGCAGTATTTT. As protein: CASNERGRIDTQYF.

V is TRBV27 and J is TRBJ1-1, with a possible D match to TRBD1 (6 bases). The V gene lost 8 bases and the J gene lost 6 bases, with 13 bases spanning the gap. The CDR3 covers 12 residues. Germline CDR1 and CDR2: MNHEY and SMNVEV (reference sequence). The CDR3 is CASYRAGAEAFF. CDR3 in DNA: TGTGCCAGCTACAGGGCCGGGGCTGAAGCTTTCTTT.

At least ten counts were recorded for this clonotype. CDR3 region: CASSLGTGDAKNIQYF. The CDR3 nucleotides read TGCGCCAGCAGCTTGGGGACAGGGGATGCCAAAAACATTCAGTACTTC. The chain employs TRBV5-1 and TRBJ2-4; 9 nucleotides align to TRBD1. This CDR3 region has 16 residues. The V and J ends lost 0 bases and 1 base, in that order; junction bases with no gene match: 2. Germline V lookup: CDR1 SGHRS, CDR2 YFSETQ.

This clonotype was detected ten times or more. The chain employs TRBV29-1 and TRBJ2-7, with TRBD1 matching 7 bases. The V gene's germline CDR1 is SQVTM and CDR2 ANQGSEA. This CDR3 spans 13 amino acids. After removal of 4 bases from V and 1 base from J, the junction contained 4 bases not matched to a gene. Here the CDR3 reads CSVVGTASYEQYF. CDR3 coding DNA: TGCAGCGTTGTAGGGACAGCATCCTACGAGCAGTACTTC.

The rearrangement links TRBV5-1 to TRBJ1-1; D gene unclear. This CDR3 has 14 amino acids. Per the germline V gene, CDR1 is SGHRS and CDR2 is YFSETQ. With 3 bases removed from V and 3 bases from J, the gap between germline ends came to 12 bases. The CDR3, as DNA: TGCGCCAGCAGCTACCGGGTGACCGACACTGAAGCTTTCTTT. It encodes CASSYRVTDTEAFF. The entire variable domain, with the rest obtained from reference TRBV5-1 and TRBJ1-1, is as follows: KAGVTQTPRYLIKTRGQQVTLSCSPISGHRSVSWYQQTPGQGLQFLFEYFSETQRNKGNFPGRFSGRQFSNSRSEMNVSTLELGDSALYLCASSYRVTDTEAFFGQGTRLTVV.

This clonotype was counted many times. The CDR3: CSARDRHRSSEQYF. CDR3 in DNA: TGCAGTGCTAGAGATAGGCACAGGTCGTCCGAGCAGTACTTC. V and J are TRBV20-1 and TRBJ2-7, with D possibly TRBD1 on 5 matching bases. The germline gives CDR1 DFQATT, CDR2 SNEGSKA (reference sequence). Trimming removed 0 bases from V and 6 bases from J, with 15 bases in between. The CDR3 consists of 14 residues.

Ten or more counts support this clonotype. V is TRBV6-5 and J is TRBJ2-5; 7 bases are a match to TRBD1. The V gene's germline CDR1 is MNHEY and CDR2 SVGAGI. The CDR3 loop spans 15 amino acids. V was pared by 0 bases and J by 0 bases, with 1 base of the junction left unmatched. This chain's CDR3 is CASSYSDRYQETQYF. For the CDR3, the DNA is TGTGCCAGCAGTTACTCGGACAGGTACCAAGAGACCCAGTACTTC.

This clonotype was seen many times. The chain combines TRBV4-1 with TRBJ2-5, with D possibly matching TRBD1 (6 bases). The germline CDR1 and CDR2 sequences are MGHRA and YSYEKL. The CDR3 has 16 residues. The V end lost 0 bases, the J end lost 1 base, and 12 bases lay between the germline ends. The CDR3 protein is CASSQEGAGSQETQYF. As DNA, the CDR3 is TGCGCCAGCAGCCAAGAGGGGGCAGGAAGCCAAGAGACCCAGTACTTC.

In its sample, this clonotype was seen once. This chain joins TRBV2 and TRBJ2-7; D is ambiguous. The CDR3 contains 14 residues. Trimming cost V 4 bases and J 0 bases, with 10 bases left between them. The germline V gene has CDR1 SNHLY and CDR2 FYNNEI. The CDR3 DNA sequence: TGTGCCAGCAGTGCGCAGGAAGACTCCTACGAGCAGTACTTC. Translating gives CASSAQEDSYEQYF.

V and J are TRBV12-3 or TRBV12-4 and TRBJ1-2; D possibly corresponds to TRBD1 (6 bases). V was shortened by 6 bases and J by 6 bases, with 17 bases between the two germline ends. The CDR3 sequence is 14 residues long. As DNA, the CDR3 is TGTGCCAGCAGAGGCCTAGGGGGGCGCGATGGCTACACCTTC. This encodes CASRGLGGRDGYTF.

Worth noting for this clonotype: One base away lies a much larger clone, so this may be a sequencing read error. This chain joins TRBV20-1 and TRBJ2-1, with D possibly TRBD2 on 6 matching bases. CDR1 is DFQATT, CDR2 SNEGSKA, per germline (reference sequence). V was pared by 6 bases and J by 4 bases, with 16 bases between. The CDR3 contains 14 residues. The DNA of the CDR3 is TGCAGTGCCAGACGGCCTAGCGTGTACAATGAGCAGTTCTTC. Its translation is CSARRPSVYNEQFF.

The V gene is TRBV12-3 or TRBV12-4, the J gene TRBJ1-1, with 9 bases fitting TRBD1. There are 14 residues in the CDR3. J was trimmed by 11 bases and V by 6 bases; bases with no gene match: 13. The CDR3 is CASSSKNRDREAFF. The CDR3 DNA follows: TGTGCCAGCAGCTCTAAAAACAGGGACAGGGAGGCTTTCTTT.

This clonotype appeared many times. The gene calls are TRBV20-1 and TRBJ1-5; D might be TRBD1 (5 bases). V was clipped by 3 bases and J by 6 bases, with 12 bases between them. This CDR3 comprises 13 residues. Germline CDR1 DFQATT, CDR2 SNEGSKA (reference sequence). This CDR3 reads CSASPRESQPQHF. DNA of the CDR3: TGCAGTGCTAGTCCCAGGGAAAGTCAGCCCCAGCATTTT.

This chain uses TRBV20-1 with TRBJ1-4; 11 bases are a match to TRBD1. Germline loops: CDR1 DFQATT, CDR2 SNEGSKA (reference sequence). V was clipped by 7 bases and J by 2 bases; unmatched bases: 6. CDR3 length: 15 amino acids. The CDR3 loop reads CSVPGTGGTNEKLFF. In DNA, the CDR3 is TGCAGTGTCCCCGGGACAGGGGGGACTAATGAAAAACTGTTTTTT.